This TCR beta chain was captured in a study of shared T cell receptors in the human thymus. The repertoire was sequenced with immunoSEQ multiplex PCR; TCRdb's copy has only in-frame clones and lacks some. The table shows hundreds of thousands of clones, with around nine tenths occurring only once. Germline loops: CDR1 SEHNR, CDR2 FQNEAQ (reference sequence). The CDR3 runs to 15 residues. Trimming pared 8 bases from V and 1 base from J, leaving 18 bases between. This sample also belongs to another study, concerning human thymus T cells.

This chain connects TRBV7-9 to TRBJ2-7; D might be TRBD2 (5 bases). Sample: thymocytes. This TCR was recovered from a boy younger than two with a congenital heart defect. The CDR3 is CASGRVRDGSYEQYF. The CDR3 nucleotides are TGTGCCAGCGGCAGAGTTCGGGATGGTTCCTACGAGCAGTACTTC.